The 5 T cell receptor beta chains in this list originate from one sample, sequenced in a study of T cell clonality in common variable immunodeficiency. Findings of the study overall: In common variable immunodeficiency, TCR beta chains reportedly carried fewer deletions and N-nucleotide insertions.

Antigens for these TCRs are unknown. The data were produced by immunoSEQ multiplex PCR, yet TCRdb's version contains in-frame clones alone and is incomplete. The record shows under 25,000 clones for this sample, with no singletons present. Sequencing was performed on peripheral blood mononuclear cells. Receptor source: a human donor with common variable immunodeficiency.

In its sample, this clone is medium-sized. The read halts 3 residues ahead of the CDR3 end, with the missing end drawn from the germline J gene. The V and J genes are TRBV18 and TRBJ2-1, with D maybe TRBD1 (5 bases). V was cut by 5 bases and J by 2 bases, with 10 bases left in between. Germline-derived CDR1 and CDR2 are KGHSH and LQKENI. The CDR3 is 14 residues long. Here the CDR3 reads CASSADIPYNEQFF. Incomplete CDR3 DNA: TGTGCCAGCTCAGCGGACATTCCCTACAATGAG.

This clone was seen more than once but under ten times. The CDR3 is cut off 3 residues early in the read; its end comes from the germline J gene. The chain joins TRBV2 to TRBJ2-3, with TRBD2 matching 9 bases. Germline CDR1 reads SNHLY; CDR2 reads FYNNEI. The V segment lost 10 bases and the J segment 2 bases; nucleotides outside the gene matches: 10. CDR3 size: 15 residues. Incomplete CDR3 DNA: TGTGCCACCGGGGGAGAGCGGGGGGCCACAGATACG. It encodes CATGGERGATDT. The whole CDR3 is CATGGERGATDTQYF.

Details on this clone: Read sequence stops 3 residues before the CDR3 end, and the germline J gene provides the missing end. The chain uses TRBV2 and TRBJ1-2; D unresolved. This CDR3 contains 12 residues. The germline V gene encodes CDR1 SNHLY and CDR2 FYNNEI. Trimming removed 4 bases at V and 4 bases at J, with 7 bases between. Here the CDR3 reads CASSGTVYGYTF. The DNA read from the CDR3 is TGTGCCAGCAGTGGCACAGTCTATGGC.

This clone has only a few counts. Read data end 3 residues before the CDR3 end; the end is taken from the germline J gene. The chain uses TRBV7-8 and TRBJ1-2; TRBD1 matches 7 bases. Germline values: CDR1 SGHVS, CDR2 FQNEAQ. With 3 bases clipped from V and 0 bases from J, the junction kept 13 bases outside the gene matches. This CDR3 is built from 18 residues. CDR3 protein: CASSFSLTGLLSNYGYTF. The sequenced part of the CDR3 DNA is TGTGCCAGCAGCTTTAGTTTGACAGGGCTCCTGTCTAACTATGGC.

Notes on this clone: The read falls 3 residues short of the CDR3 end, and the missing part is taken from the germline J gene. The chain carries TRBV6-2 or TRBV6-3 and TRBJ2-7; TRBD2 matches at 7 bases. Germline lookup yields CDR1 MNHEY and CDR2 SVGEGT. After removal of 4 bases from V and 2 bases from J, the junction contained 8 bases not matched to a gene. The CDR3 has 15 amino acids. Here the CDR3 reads CASSLGGTVTYEQYF. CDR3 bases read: TGTGCCAGCAGTTTGGGGGGGACGGTTACCTACGAG.